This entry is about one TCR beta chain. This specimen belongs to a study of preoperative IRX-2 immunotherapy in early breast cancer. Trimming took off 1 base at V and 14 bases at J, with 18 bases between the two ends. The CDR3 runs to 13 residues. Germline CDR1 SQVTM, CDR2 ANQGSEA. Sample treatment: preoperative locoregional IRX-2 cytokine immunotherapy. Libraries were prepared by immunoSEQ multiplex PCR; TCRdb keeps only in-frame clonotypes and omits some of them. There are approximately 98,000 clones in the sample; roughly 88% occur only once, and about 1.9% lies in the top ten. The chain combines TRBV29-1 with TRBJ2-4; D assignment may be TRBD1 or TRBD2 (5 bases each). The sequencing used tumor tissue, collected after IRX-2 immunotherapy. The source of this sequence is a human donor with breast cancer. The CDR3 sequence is CSVEALLGDSKYF. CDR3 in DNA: TGCAGCGTTGAAGCTCTCCTGGGGGATTCGAAGTACTTC.